This T cell receptor (beta chain) appears in the sequencing data of a study of PD-L1 blockade in urothelial cancer. CDR3 length equals 12 residues. Germline V gene lookup returns CDR1 MNHEY and CDR2 SMNVEV (reference sequence). V lost 4 bases and J 10 bases, leaving 10 bases between the germline ends. TCRdb's copy holds only in-frame clones and misses some; the assay was immunoSEQ multiplex PCR. The sample holds more than 90,000 clones, around 86% seen once. Time point defined: pretreatment peripheral blood. Sample numbers ranged from 1 to 8 per patient, encompassing pretreatment and on-treatment collections.

This receptor was identified in a man between 60 and 75 years old with urothelial cancer. V and J are TRBV27 and TRBJ1-4; D is undetermined. The sequences come from PBMCs, collected around atezolizumab (anti-PD-L1) treatment. In nucleotides, the CDR3 is TGTGCCAGCAGTTCAAATGGAGGAAAACTGTTTTTT. Translated: CASSSNGGKLFF.